Listed below are T cell receptor beta chains from one sample, sequenced in a study of blood T cells in healthy people across ages. TCRdb fed the 5' RACE reads into MiXCR, producing one record per CDR3 protein. The data contain about 1.5 million distinct CDR3 sequences, approximately 39% of them singletons. The source material was blood. These receptors were collected from a woman aged 18-35 years in good health. The CDR3 runs from the conserved cysteine through the conserved F or W. The D gene is left open where the match is weak. Clone size is given for some rows only: seen once, a few or many times, or a class if the clone is expanded.

d_call: .
v_call: TRBV4-2
j_call: TRBJ2-1
clone_size: .
cdr3_nt: TGTGCCAGCAGCCAAGATCTTACAGGCGGGATTAAGAATGAGCAGTTCTTC
cdr3_aa: CASSQDLTGGIKNEQFF

d_call: TRBD1
v_call: TRBV6-4
j_call: TRBJ1-2
clone_size: .
cdr3_nt: TGTGCCAGCAGTTCCTTTAACAGGGGGAGAGGTGGCTACACCTTC
cdr3_aa: CASSSFNRGRGGYTF

d_call: .
v_call: TRBV9
j_call: TRBJ2-3
clone_size: few
cdr3_nt: TGTGCCAGCAGCTTCGAGGGGCCGAGAGATACGCAGTATTTT
cdr3_aa: CASSFEGPRDTQYF

d_call: .
v_call: TRBV6-6
j_call: TRBJ1-5
clone_size: .
cdr3_nt: TGTGCCAGCAGTGCGGCAGGGACTCAGCCCCAGCATTTT
cdr3_aa: CASSAAGTQPQHF

d_call: .
v_call: TRBV7-2
j_call: TRBJ2-7
clone_size: few
cdr3_nt: TGTGCCAGCAGAGGGCAGGGGACCTACAATGAGCAGTACTTC
cdr3_aa: CASRGQGTYNEQYF

d_call: .
v_call: TRBV4-3
j_call: TRBJ1-5
clone_size: .
cdr3_nt: TGCGCCAGCAGCCAAGACACTTCCATTAGCAATCAGCCCCAGCATTTT
cdr3_aa: CASSQDTSISNQPQHF

d_call: TRBD2
v_call: TRBV12-3/TRBV12-4
j_call: TRBJ2-3
clone_size: .
cdr3_nt: TGTGCCAGCACCACTAGCGGGGTCCCAGCAGATACGCAGTATTTT
cdr3_aa: CASTTSGVPADTQYF

d_call: TRBD2
v_call: TRBV6-5
j_call: TRBJ2-1
clone_size: .
cdr3_nt: TGTGCCAGCCACGAGGTGGGCGGGAGTATTAGTGAGCAGTTCTTC
cdr3_aa: CASHEVGGSISEQFF

d_call: .
v_call: TRBV7-2
j_call: TRBJ2-3
clone_size: once
cdr3_nt: TGTGCCAGCAGCGTGGACCTGAAAACTCATACGCAGTATTTT
cdr3_aa: CASSVDLKTHTQYF

d_call: .
v_call: TRBV7-2
j_call: TRBJ2-7
clone_size: .
cdr3_nt: TGTGCCAGCAGCTTAGGGGGCGCCAGTGCCTACGAGCAGTACTTC
cdr3_aa: CASSLGGASAYEQYF

d_call: .
v_call: TRBV7-9
j_call: TRBJ2-3
clone_size: once
cdr3_nt: TGTGCCAGCACCCTTAGTGGGGAAACAGATACGCAGTATTTT
cdr3_aa: CASTLSGETDTQYF

d_call: .
v_call: TRBV6-5
j_call: TRBJ2-1
clone_size: few
cdr3_nt: TGTGCCAGCAGTTCATCCGGGCTCCGCGGAGATGAGCAGTTCTTC
cdr3_aa: CASSSSGLRGDEQFF

d_call: .
v_call: TRBV6-5
j_call: TRBJ1-2
clone_size: few
cdr3_nt: TGTGCCAGCAGTTTCGGACAGAACGTTAACTATGGCTACACCTTC
cdr3_aa: CASSFGQNVNYGYTF

d_call: TRBD1
v_call: TRBV3-1
j_call: TRBJ1-1
clone_size: .
cdr3_nt: TGTGCCAGCAGCCAATGGACAGGGGAGACTGAAGCTTTCTTT
cdr3_aa: CASSQWTGETEAFF

d_call: TRBD2
v_call: TRBV20-1
j_call: TRBJ2-3
clone_size: once
cdr3_nt: TGCAGTGCTAGCCTACGACTAGCGGGAACGGGAGATACGCAGTATTTT
cdr3_aa: CSASLRLAGTGDTQYF

d_call: .
v_call: TRBV12-3/TRBV12-4
j_call: TRBJ2-7
clone_size: many
cdr3_nt: TGTGCCAGCAGTCCATGGAGAAGCTCCTACAATGAGCAGTACTTC
cdr3_aa: CASSPWRSSYNEQYF

d_call: .
v_call: TRBV7-9
j_call: TRBJ2-5
clone_size: many
cdr3_nt: TGTGCCAGCAGCTTAATTGGGGGAGAGACCCAGTACTTC
cdr3_aa: CASSLIGGETQYF

d_call: .
v_call: TRBV28
j_call: TRBJ2-5
clone_size: .
cdr3_nt: TGTGCCAGCAGTTTTAAAGGCAGTTTCCAAGAGACCCAGTACTTC
cdr3_aa: CASSFKGSFQETQYF

d_call: .
v_call: TRBV7-2
j_call: TRBJ2-1
clone_size: .
cdr3_nt: TGTGCCAGCAGCATGGTACACGCCTCCTACAATGAGCAGTTCTTC
cdr3_aa: CASSMVHASYNEQFF

d_call: .
v_call: TRBV20-1
j_call: TRBJ2-5
clone_size: .
cdr3_nt: TGCAGTGCTCACATCGTCACTAACCAAGAGACCCAGTACTTC
cdr3_aa: CSAHIVTNQETQYF

d_call: TRBD1
v_call: TRBV18
j_call: TRBJ1-2
clone_size: .
cdr3_nt: TGTGCCAGCTCACCACTCGACAGGGACTATGGCTACACCTTC
cdr3_aa: CASSPLDRDYGYTF

d_call: .
v_call: TRBV7-2
j_call: TRBJ2-5
clone_size: .
cdr3_nt: TGTGCCAGCAGCTTAACGTACAGGGTCCAAGAGACCCAGTACTTC
cdr3_aa: CASSLTYRVQETQYF

d_call: .
v_call: TRBV7-9
j_call: TRBJ2-6
clone_size: .
cdr3_nt: TGTGCCAGCACCCTGGGGGCGGGCCGCTCTGGGGCCAACGTCCTGACTTTC
cdr3_aa: CASTLGAGRSGANVLTF

d_call: .
v_call: TRBV20-1
j_call: TRBJ1-2
clone_size: few
cdr3_nt: TGCAGTGCTAGAGATGTGACGAGGTATAACTATGGCTACACCTTC
cdr3_aa: CSARDVTRYNYGYTF

d_call: TRBD2
v_call: TRBV10-3
j_call: TRBJ2-2
clone_size: few
cdr3_nt: TGTGCCATCCCTGGGGTAGCGGGGGGTCTGAACACCGGGGAGCTGTTTTTT
cdr3_aa: CAIPGVAGGLNTGELFF

d_call: .
v_call: TRBV7-2
j_call: TRBJ1-5
clone_size: .
cdr3_nt: TGTGCCAGCAGCTTAGTTCCGGGTGGAAATAGCAATCAGCCCCAGCATTTT
cdr3_aa: CASSLVPGGNSNQPQHF

d_call: .
v_call: TRBV12-3/TRBV12-4
j_call: TRBJ2-7
clone_size: .
cdr3_nt: TGTGGCCATCTGGCGTGGTCCCCCTACGAGCAGTACTTC
cdr3_aa: CGHLAWSPYEQYF

d_call: .
v_call: TRBV5-1
j_call: TRBJ2-5
clone_size: .
cdr3_nt: TGCGCCAGCAGCTCACGCGGTGATTCGTACTTC
cdr3_aa: CASSSRGDSYF

d_call: TRBD2
v_call: TRBV20-1
j_call: TRBJ2-5
clone_size: .
cdr3_nt: TGCAAGAGCGGGAAAGAGACCCAGTACTTC
cdr3_aa: CKSGKETQYF

d_call: .
v_call: TRBV9
j_call: TRBJ1-2
clone_size: .
cdr3_nt: TGTGCCAGCAGCGTGGGCACCTATGGCCACACCTTC
cdr3_aa: CASSVGTYGHTF

d_call: .
v_call: TRBV2
j_call: TRBJ2-7
clone_size: .
cdr3_nt: TGTGCCAGCAGTGACGCAGGGGCCTACGAGCAGTACTTC
cdr3_aa: CASSDAGAYEQYF

d_call: .
v_call: TRBV30
j_call: TRBJ1-5
clone_size: few
cdr3_nt: TGTGCCTGGAGTCAAAATAGCAATCAGCCCCAGCATTTT
cdr3_aa: CAWSQNSNQPQHF

d_call: .
v_call: TRBV4-3
j_call: TRBJ1-2
clone_size: .
cdr3_nt: TGCGCCAGCAGCCAAGATCTAATTTATGGCTACACCTTC
cdr3_aa: CASSQDLIYGYTF

d_call: TRBD1
v_call: TRBV7-2
j_call: TRBJ2-5
clone_size: few
cdr3_nt: TGTGCCAGCAGCATCAATCCGGGACAGGGTGAGACCCAGTACTTC
cdr3_aa: CASSINPGQGETQYF

d_call: TRBD1
v_call: TRBV4-3
j_call: TRBJ2-3
clone_size: once
cdr3_nt: TGCGCCAGCAGCCAAGCGTGGGACAGGGGGCTTGGGACAGATACGCAGTATTTT
cdr3_aa: CASSQAWDRGLGTDTQYF

d_call: .
v_call: TRBV27
j_call: TRBJ1-5
clone_size: many
cdr3_nt: TGTGCCAGCAGTTTGGGGGGGGCGGGCCAGCCCCAGCATTTT
cdr3_aa: CASSLGGAGQPQHF

d_call: .
v_call: TRBV5-1
j_call: TRBJ1-2
clone_size: .
cdr3_nt: TGCGCCAGCAGCTTGGTCGGGACGGGGGGAACAAACTATGGCTACACCTTC
cdr3_aa: CASSLVGTGGTNYGYTF

d_call: .
v_call: TRBV7-2
j_call: TRBJ2-3
clone_size: .
cdr3_nt: TGTGCCAGCAGCTTAACCCCCCTCCCTAGCGCGACTAGCACAGATACGCAGTATTTT
cdr3_aa: CASSLTPLPSATSTDTQYF

d_call: TRBD1
v_call: TRBV20-1
j_call: TRBJ2-6
clone_size: few
cdr3_nt: TGCAGTGCTAGATCACAGGGGAAATCAATCGGCTCTGGGGCCAACGTCCTGACTTTC
cdr3_aa: CSARSQGKSIGSGANVLTF

d_call: .
v_call: TRBV13
j_call: TRBJ2-7
clone_size: .
cdr3_nt: TGTGCCAGCAGCGGGGAATACTCCTACGAGCAGTACTTC
cdr3_aa: CASSGEYSYEQYF